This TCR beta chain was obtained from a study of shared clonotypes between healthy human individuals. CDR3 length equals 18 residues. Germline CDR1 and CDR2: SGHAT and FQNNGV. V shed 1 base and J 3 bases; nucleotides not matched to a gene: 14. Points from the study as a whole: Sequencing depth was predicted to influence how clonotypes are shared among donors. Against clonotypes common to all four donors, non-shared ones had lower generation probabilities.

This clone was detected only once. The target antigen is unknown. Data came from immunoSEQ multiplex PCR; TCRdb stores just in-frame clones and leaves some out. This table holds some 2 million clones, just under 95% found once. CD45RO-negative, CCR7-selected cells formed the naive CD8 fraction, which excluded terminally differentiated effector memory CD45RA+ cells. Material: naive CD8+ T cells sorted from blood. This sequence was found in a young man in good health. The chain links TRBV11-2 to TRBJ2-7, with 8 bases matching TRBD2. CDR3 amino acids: CASSLGVLAGIIDYEQYF. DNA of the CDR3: TGTGCCAGCAGCTTAGGTGTCCTAGCGGGTATAATAGACTACGAGCAGTACTTC.